These 4 T cell receptor beta chains originate from one sample sequenced in a study of monozygotic twins with cystic fibrosis. Sequencing was performed with immunoSEQ multiplex PCR; in TCRdb, only in-frame clones are kept and a portion is missing. The data show some 15,000 clones, approximately 81% seen once. The sequenced sample was blood. These receptor sequences come from a boy aged 5-17 years with cystic fibrosis.

The chain has TRBV10-3 and TRBJ1-3, with a possible D match to TRBD1 (5 bases). Germline values: CDR1 ENHRY, CDR2 SYGVKD. Trimming took off 0 bases at V and 16 bases at J, with 13 bases between the two ends. The CDR3 has 12 amino acids. CDR3 DNA: TGTGCCATCAGTGAGTCGACTGGGGCGCCGTATTTT. It specifies CAISESTGAPYF.

Only a few counts were recorded for this clone. The V and J genes are TRBV19 and TRBJ1-1; no firm D call. Germline CDR1 reads LNHDA; CDR2 reads SQIVND (reference sequence). CDR3 size: 13 residues. Trimming removed 5 bases at V and 0 bases at J, with 7 bases between. The DNA for the CDR3 is TGTGCCAGTAGTTATCAGGTGAACACTGAAGCTTTCTTT. It translates to CASSYQVNTEAFF.

This sequence joins TRBV5-1 and TRBJ1-2; 7 bases map to TRBD1. The V and J ends lost 4 bases and 0 bases, in that order; junction bases with no gene match: 9. Germline values: CDR1 SGHRS, CDR2 YFSETQ. This CDR3 has 16 residues. CDR3 DNA: TGCGCCAGCAGCGTGACGGGGGACAGTTCTAACTATGGCTACACCTTC. Amino acid sequence: CASSVTGDSSNYGYTF.

This sequence joins TRBV29-1 and TRBJ1-2; 9 bases align to TRBD1. The CDR3 loop spans 14 amino acids. Germline CDR1 and CDR2: SQVTM and ANQGSEA. Trimming removed 3 bases from V and 5 bases from J; junction bases left unmatched: 7. The CDR3 region is CSVEDRDRDYGYTF. The CDR3 nucleotides read TGCAGCGTTGAGGATCGGGACAGGGATTATGGCTACACCTTC. The variable domain in full, with the rest retrieved from reference TRBV29-1 and TRBJ1-2, is SAVISQKPSRDICQRGTSLTIQCQVDSQVTMMFWYRQQPGQSLTLIATANQGSEATYESGFVIDKFPISRPNLTFSTLTVSNMSPEDSSIYLCSVEDRDRDYGYTFGSGTRLTVV.